Below, one T cell receptor (beta chain) is given with its context. How the authors handled the data: For nucleated cells, counts were estimated from reference gene primer amplification. Generated by immunoSEQ multiplex PCR, the TCRdb table keeps only in-frame clones and is missing some. V, J and clone size derive from that table, while D and trimming were established from the DNA sequence. This sample yields about 350,000 clones, of which less than 90% are seen a single time; roughly 0.94% belongs to the top ten. This sample is part of a study of blood T cell repertoires in COVID-19. Germline V gene data show CDR1 as SGHTA and CDR2 as FQGNSA. V lost 4 bases, J lost 7 bases, and 21 bases stayed unmatched. The CDR3 totals 18 residues.

This chain connects TRBV7-2 to TRBJ2-5, with 7 bases lining up with TRBD1. Input material: PBMCs or T cells enriched from blood (not recorded which). The clonotype was recovered from a young woman who had recovered from COVID-19. This CDR3 reads CASSSARSDRTRPWTQYF. In DNA form, the CDR3 reads TGTGCCAGCAGCTCTGCCCGCTCGGACAGGACCCGACCGTGGACCCAGTACTTC.